A selection of T cell receptor beta chains follows, all from one sample in a study of blood T cell repertoires in COVID-19. The table came from immunoSEQ multiplex PCR; TCRdb's copy has only in-frame clones and leaves some out. Altogether some 160,000 clones are present, around four fifths being singletons, with the ten largest covering 6.5%. The sequencing input was peripheral blood. Every receptor here comes from a man in his sixties or seventies with active or convalescent COVID-19. CDR3s leave out the opening cysteine and the closing phenylalanine or tryptophan. Some rows mark clone size as missing; the rest say once, few, many or name a class of expanded clone.

TRBV10-2	few	TRBJ2-7	ASSESHTREQY
TRBV5-1	.	TRBJ1-1	ASSSTTNEAF
TRBV19	.	TRBJ1-1	ASSRTTGAGTEAF
TRBV21-1	many	TRBJ2-1	ASGPSGSGEQF
TRBV7-9	.	TRBJ2-3	ASSLYERGFTDTQY
TRBV3-1/TRBV3-2	.	TRBJ1-4	ASSVRGTTNEKLF
TRBV11-3	.	TRBJ1-1	ASSFSAGEAF
TRBV30	.	TRBJ2-7	AWNPGLALPEQY
TRBV6-2/TRBV6-3	.	TRBJ1-5	ASSRGDTSNQPQH
TRBV5-6	.	TRBJ2-3	ASSLSQNTDTQY
TRBV5-1	.	TRBJ2-2	ASSLQDHTGELF
TRBV6-2/TRBV6-3	.	TRBJ1-5	ASSYSRDQPQH
TRBV6-1	.	TRBJ2-7	ASSEGSSGSTEQY
TRBV5-1	.	TRBJ2-2	ASSFTGGIYTGELF
TRBV5-1	few	TRBJ1-1	ASSTTGLGEAF
TRBV9	.	TRBJ2-2	ASSAGTPDTGELF
TRBV5-8	.	TRBJ2-5	ASSNVGGAETQY
TRBV24-1	once	TRBJ2-5	ATSDRTSGETQY
TRBV5-8	.	TRBJ1-5	ASSFGRDDQPQH
TRBV4-1	.	TRBJ1-1	ASSQTAGVGISEAF
TRBV6-1	.	TRBJ1-2	ASSEMTGWEGYT
TRBV15	.	TRBJ2-7	ATSRGAGYEQY
TRBV11-2	.	TRBJ2-1	ASSFTLAGLYNEQF
TRBV18	.	TRBJ2-7	ASSQSIQGGSLEQY
TRBV6-6	.	TRBJ2-2	ASTAVRGPGELF
TRBV30	.	TRBJ1-1	AVKAGRTEAF
TRBV12-3/TRBV12-4	.	TRBJ1-1	ASSPRDRGPAF
TRBV9	.	TRBJ1-2	ASTAGDNYGYT
TRBV15	.	TRBJ2-6	ATKPGQRLSGANVLT
TRBV5-1	.	TRBJ2-2	ASSLADYSTGELF
TRBV3-1/TRBV3-2	.	TRBJ2-3	ASSQEGQGSTDTQY
TRBV16	.	TRBJ2-1	ASSHLLADNEQF
TRBV4-3	.	TRBJ1-1	ASSRGSTVNTEAF
TRBV2	.	TRBJ1-3	ASSAGAAGNTIY
TRBV3-1/TRBV3-2	.	TRBJ1-3	ASSQEGAFGNTIY
TRBV2	.	TRBJ1-1	ASSVRNPRDTEAF
TRBV7-9	.	TRBJ2-1	ASSRRGNSYNEQF
TRBV6-6	.	TRBJ1-2	ASSYFETGDYGYT
TRBV2	.	TRBJ1-5	ASSDRTSNQPQH
TRBV14	.	TRBJ2-4	ASSQDEGTIQY
TRBV30	.	TRBJ1-2	AHTTTGYNYGYT
TRBV27	.	TRBJ2-3	ASSLNAQGGDTQY
TRBV7-9	.	TRBJ2-3	ASSTGLAGVADTQY
TRBV10-2	.	TRBJ2-2	ASSSGESGELF
TRBV12-3/TRBV12-4	once	TRBJ2-7	ASSRLAAYEQY
TRBV24-1	.	TRBJ1-5	ATSDPDRGGGNQPQH
TRBV9	.	TRBJ2-5	ASSGTPQETQY
TRBV18	.	TRBJ1-2	ASSPPQAGGYT
TRBV18	.	TRBJ1-1	ASSILGDYNTEAF
TRBV15	.	TRBJ2-5	ATSRGQLKEPQY
TRBV5-8	.	TRBJ2-1	ASSLLAGVRNNEQF
TRBV5-1	.	TRBJ1-3	ASSSGAGQSGNTIY
TRBV18	.	TRBJ2-1	ASSPPAGPKIV
TRBV4-2	few	TRBJ2-2	ASSQEPSGAANTGELF
TRBV4-1	.	TRBJ2-7	ASSRGTGGNNEQY
TRBV6-5	.	TRBJ2-7	ASSLIPGQGLEQY